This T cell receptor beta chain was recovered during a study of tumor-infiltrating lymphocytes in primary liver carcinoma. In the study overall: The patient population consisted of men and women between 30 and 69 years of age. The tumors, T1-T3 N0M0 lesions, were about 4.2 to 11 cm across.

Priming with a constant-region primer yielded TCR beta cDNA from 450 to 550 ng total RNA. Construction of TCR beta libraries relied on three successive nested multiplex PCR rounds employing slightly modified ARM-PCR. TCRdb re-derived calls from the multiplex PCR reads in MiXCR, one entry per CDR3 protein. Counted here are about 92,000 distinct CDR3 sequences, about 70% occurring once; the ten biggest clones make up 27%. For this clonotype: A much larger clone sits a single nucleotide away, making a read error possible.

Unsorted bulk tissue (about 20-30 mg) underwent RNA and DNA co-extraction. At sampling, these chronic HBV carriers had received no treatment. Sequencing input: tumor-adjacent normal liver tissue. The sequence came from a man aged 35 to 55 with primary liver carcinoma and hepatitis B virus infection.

CDR3 DNA: TGTGCCAGCAGCCCCTCTGTCCACACTGAAGCTTTCTTT. It translates to CASSPSVHTEAFF. J is TRBJ1-1 and V is TRBV7-8; D is uncertain. The CDR3 covers 13 residues. V was pared by 5 bases and J by 3 bases, with 10 bases between. Germline assignment: CDR1 SGHVS and CDR2 FQNEAQ.